The sequence of this TCR beta chain was determined in a study of graft-versus-host responses after intestinal transplantation. V shed 0 bases and J shed 14 bases, with 11 bases lying between them. The germline V gene encodes CDR1 MNHEY and CDR2 SVGAGI. This CDR3 has 13 amino acids. Only in-frame clones appear in the TCRdb table, and some are missing; sequencing was by immunoSEQ multiplex PCR. The table shows tens of thousands of clones, with 94% occurring only once. A remark on this clone: The target antigen is unknown.

The sequence was collected from a human donor who was the organ donor for an intestinal transplant. This specimen was unstimulated CD4+ T cells sorted from spleen or lymph node cells, taken before transplant. This chain links TRBV6-5 with TRBJ1-6, with D possibly being TRBD1 (6 bases). Here the CDR3 DNA reads TGTGCCAGCAGTTACTCACAGGGTATGGCCCTCCACTTT. This codes for CASSYSQGMALHF.